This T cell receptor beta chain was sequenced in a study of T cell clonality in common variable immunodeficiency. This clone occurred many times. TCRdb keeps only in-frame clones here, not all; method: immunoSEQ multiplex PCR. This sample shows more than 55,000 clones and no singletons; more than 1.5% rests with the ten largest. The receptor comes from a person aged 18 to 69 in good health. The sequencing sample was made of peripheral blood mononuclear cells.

The CDR3 reads CSASRQGEAFF. The sequenced part of the CDR3 DNA is TGCAGTGCTAGTCGGCAGGGGGAG. V is TRBV20-1 and J is TRBJ1-1; 7 bases line up with TRBD1. The read terminates 3 residues ahead of where the CDR3 ends, so the germline J gene completes it. Germline CDR1 is DFQATT and CDR2 is SNEGSKA (reference sequence). The CDR3 is 11 residues long.